The present T cell receptor beta chain was sequenced within a study of blood T cell repertoires in COVID-19. Study overall: Spain, Italy and the United States supplied samples that represented acute and convalescent COVID-19. T cells, B-cell-depleted T cells, or PBMCs provided the cDNA or gDNA that served as material.

Original methodology: Estimates of nucleated cell counts were drawn from the amplification of reference gene primers. Sequencing used immunoSEQ multiplex PCR; TCRdb keeps in-frame clones, though not all of them. V, J and clone size are those of that table, while D and trimming were read from the DNA. Of roughly 100,000 clones listed, over 75% are singletons. The TCR sequence derives from a human donor in a cohort sampled during active or convalescent COVID-19. Material for sequencing was peripheral blood.

DNA for the CDR3: TGTGCCAGCAGCCCGGGACTAGCGGGGTTCCAAGAGACCCAGTACTTC. Its protein product is CASSPGLAGFQETQYF. V gene TRBV11-2 combines with J gene TRBJ2-5; 13 positions agree with TRBD2. J was trimmed by 1 base and V by 5 bases; bases with no gene match: 4. In germline, CDR1 is SGHAT, CDR2 FQNNGV. This CDR3 region has 16 residues.